The rows below give T cell receptor beta chains drawn from one sample of a study of beta chain features in type 1 diabetes. Sequencing was performed with immunoSEQ multiplex PCR; in TCRdb, only in-frame clones are kept and a portion is missing. The sample consists of over 200,000 clones, approximately 11% of them appearing once. The sequenced sample consisted of naive CD4+ T cells from blood. Source of these receptors: a man in his thirties or forties with type 1 diabetes. Each CDR3 is given with its conserved first and last residue. D genes are given only for firm matches. Rows give clone size only sometimes, using once, few, many, or a class for an expanded clone.

v_call	j_call	clone_size	d_call	cdr3_aa	cdr3_nt
TRBV25-1	TRBJ1-4	NA	NA	CASSEPRDEKLFF	TGTGCCAGCAGTGAACCCAGGGATGAAAAACTGTTTTTT
TRBV12-5	TRBJ1-5	few	NA	CASALGGGPNQPQHF	TGTGCTAGTGCCCTGGGGGGGGGCCCCAATCAGCCCCAGCATTTT
TRBV14	TRBJ2-3	few	TRBD2	CASSQDLLRGGHTQYF	TGTGCCAGCAGCCAAGATTTGCTGCGGGGGGGCCATACGCAGTATTTT
TRBV29-1	TRBJ1-2	NA	TRBD1	CSVEAMGQGDYGYTF	TGCAGCGTTGAAGCCATGGGACAGGGAGACTATGGCTACACCTTC
TRBV2	TRBJ2-5	NA	NA	CASSELVKETQYF	TGTGCCAGCAGTGAACTAGTGAAAGAGACCCAGTACTTC
TRBV28	TRBJ2-5	NA	NA	CASSFARGETQYF	TGTGCCAGCAGTTTTGCAAGGGGTGAGACCCAGTACTTC
TRBV28	TRBJ2-3	NA	TRBD1	CASSSPGQGSDTQYF	TGTGCCAGCAGTTCTCCGGGACAGGGCTCAGATACGCAGTATTTT
TRBV28	TRBJ1-5	NA	NA	CASSFYRGQPQHF	TGTGCCAGCAGTTTCTACCGGGGTCAGCCCCAGCATTTT
TRBV7-2	TRBJ2-4	few	NA	CASSLSGDRIYF	TGTGCCAGCAGCTTATCGGGGGACCGGATCTACTTC
TRBV9	TRBJ2-7	few	TRBD1	CASSVTGTGGHEQYF	TGTGCCAGCAGCGTAACCGGGACAGGGGGTCACGAGCAGTACTTC
TRBV2	TRBJ2-3	NA	NA	CASKLSTDTQYF	TGTGCCAGCAAGCTGAGCACAGATACGCAGTATTTT
TRBV9	TRBJ2-7	few	NA	CASTLGEAGAEQYF	TGTGCCAGCACGCTTGGGGAGGCGGGGGCCGAGCAGTACTTC
TRBV21-1	TRBJ1-1	few	NA	CASNKSDRADTEAFF	TGTGCCAGCAATAAATCGGACAGGGCGGACACTGAAGCTTTCTTT
TRBV30	TRBJ2-7	NA	TRBD1	CAWADRGGQYF	TGTGCCTGGGCGGACAGGGGGGGGCAGTACTTC
TRBV5-1	TRBJ2-3	NA	TRBD1	CASSKGQAEGDTQYF	TGCGCCAGCAGCAAGGGACAGGCTGAGGGAGATACGCAGTATTTT
TRBV9	TRBJ2-6	few	NA	CASSDRNSGANVLTF	TGTGCCAGCAGCGACAGAAACTCTGGGGCCAACGTCCTGACTTTC
TRBV18	TRBJ2-1	few	NA	CASSPREIRTEYSYNEQFF	TGTGCCAGCTCACCACGCGAGATACGGACAGAGTACTCCTACAATGAGCAGTTCTTC
TRBV5-4	TRBJ2-3	NA	TRBD1	CASSSRDRNTDTQYF	TGTGCCAGCAGCTCACGGGACAGAAACACAGATACGCAGTATTTT
TRBV19	TRBJ1-1	few	NA	CASSSDRGTEAFF	TGTGCCAGTAGTAGCGACCGGGGGACTGAAGCTTTCTTT